Listed below are T cell receptor beta chains from one sample, sequenced in a study of shared clonotypes between healthy human individuals. The repertoire was sequenced with immunoSEQ multiplex PCR; TCRdb's copy has only in-frame clones and lacks some. The table shows some 700,000 clones, with 80% to 95% occurring only once. The sequenced sample consisted of memory CD8+ T cells from PBMCs. These receptors all stem from a man between 18 and 29 years old in good health. Some clones in this sample may be carry-over from other donors' samples. The conserved cysteine and the conserved F or W are not part of the CDR3 here.

J	V	CDR3
TRBJ2-7	TRBV4-2	ASSQDLGGQY
TRBJ1-1	TRBV27	ASSIVRTGTEAF
TRBJ2-1	TRBV7-9	ASSLGRDEQF
TRBJ2-7	TRBV29-1	SVRGGTREPYEQY
TRBJ2-7	TRBV4-1	ASSGTYSYEQY
TRBJ2-3	TRBV6-9	ASTHPDLAGAGDTQY
TRBJ1-2	TRBV27	ASSPRGGGDYGYT
TRBJ1-1	TRBV9	ASSVRLNTEAF
TRBJ2-7	TRBV14	ASSPNKQGPPYEQY
TRBJ2-7	TRBV6-5	ASTDGTSYEQY
TRBJ2-1	TRBV6-6	ASRSGTGGGNEQF
TRBJ2-5	TRBV29-1	SVEPDYQETQY
TRBJ1-1	TRBV2	ASGDRKNTEAF
TRBJ2-7	TRBV29-1	SVGDLPSYEQY
TRBJ2-7	TRBV30	AWIPSGIYEQY
TRBJ1-5	TRBV27	ASSSGQHLGGAQH
TRBJ2-1	TRBV11-3	ASSLPPGLKNNEQF
TRBJ2-5	TRBV9	ASSPELGTSGRKTQY
TRBJ2-7	TRBV7-3	ASSLGAGLAYEQY
TRBJ2-7	TRBV19	ASSISASGSNEQY
TRBJ1-5	TRBV27	ASRGPLNQPQH
TRBJ1-5	TRBV4-1	ASSQALNQPQH
-	TRBV7-9	ASRPLYEQY
TRBJ2-7	TRBV9	ASTVGHLTKEQY
TRBJ2-7	TRBV27	ASRKPGYYEQY
TRBJ1-1	TRBV19	ASNPGAATLMNTEAF
TRBJ2-5	TRBV7-8	ASSFPGLAGGETQY
TRBJ1-5	TRBV27	ASSFIGSNQPQH
TRBJ2-7	TRBV19	ASSHKGLANEQY
TRBJ2-1	TRBV5-1	ASSWPRGSGRSSYNEQF
TRBJ1-1	TRBV7-8	ASNSIFQSRDRGAMNTEAF
TRBJ2-1	TRBV27	ASSPTGAYNEQF
TRBJ2-7	TRBV9	ASSGLTNPLAGEQY
TRBJ1-1	TRBV6-1	ASSDTNTEAF
TRBJ2-1	TRBV10-3	AISEPGQATYNEQF
TRBJ1-1	TRBV5-4	ASSFRGPVTEAF
TRBJ1-4	TRBV6-5	ASSPDRAANEKLF
TRBJ1-1	TRBV7-8	ASSPYGRLIPEAF
TRBJ2-7	TRBV6-5	ASSSGRWNEQY
TRBJ2-7	TRBV5-4	ASSLEAGKYEQY
TRBJ2-7	TRBV7-9	ASSSKYATPGEQY
TRBJ2-1	TRBV19	ASQNGYNEQF
TRBJ2-7	TRBV5-8	ASSHPGGTSGSYEQY
TRBJ2-3	TRBV7-2	ASSLAPSAPVADTQY